This T cell receptor beta chain was recorded in a study of T cell responses to AZD1222 COVID-19 vaccine. This CDR3 has 14 residues. With 5 bases clipped from V and 0 bases from J, the junction kept 4 bases outside the gene matches. The germline V gene has CDR1 SGHRS and CDR2 YFSETQ. Study conclusions and caveats: Without day 14 samples, only post-peak T cell repertoires were studied. Most donors were white British, females outnumbered males, and clonal diversity was possibly underestimated. Epitopes outside B.1.351 and B.1.1.7 mutated regions reportedly drew nearly half of spike TCRs.

A word on this clone: What it recognizes is unknown.

Here immunoSEQ multiplex PCR was the method, and the copy in TCRdb shows in-frame clones only, minus some. The top ten clones hold less than 5% of a sample with tens of thousands of clones, about 89% of them seen once. This chain connects TRBV5-1 to TRBJ2-5; 7 bases align to TRBD2. The sample here was peripheral blood, taken 28 days after the second AZD1222 dose. This sequence originates from an adult who received the AZD1222 COVID-19 vaccine. The CDR3 here is CASRQSGDQETQYF. The CDR3 DNA reads TGCGCCAGCAGACAGAGCGGGGACCAAGAGACCCAGTACTTC.